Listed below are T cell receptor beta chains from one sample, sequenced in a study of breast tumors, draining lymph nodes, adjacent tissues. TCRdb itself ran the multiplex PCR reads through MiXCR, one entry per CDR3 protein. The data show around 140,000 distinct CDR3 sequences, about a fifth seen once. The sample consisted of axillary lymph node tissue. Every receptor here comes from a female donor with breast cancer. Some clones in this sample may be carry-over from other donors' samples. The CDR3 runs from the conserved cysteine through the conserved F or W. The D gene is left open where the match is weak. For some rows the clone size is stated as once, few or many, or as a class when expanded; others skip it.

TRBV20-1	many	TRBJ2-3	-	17	CSARDQRAKRGTDTQYF	TGCAGTGCTAGAGATCAGCGGGCCAAACGGGGAACAGATACGCAGTATTTT
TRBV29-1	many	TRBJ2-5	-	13	CSVERGWQETQYF	TGCAGCGTTGAAAGAGGATGGCAAGAGACCCAGTACTTC
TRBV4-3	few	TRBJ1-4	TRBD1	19	CASSHPRDRGFTTNEKLFF	TGCGCCAGCAGCCATCCCCGGGACAGGGGGTTCACAACTAATGAAAAACTGTTTTTT
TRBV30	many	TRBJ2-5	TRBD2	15	CAWSAGTRGQETQYF	TGTGCCTGGAGCGCCGGGACTAGAGGCCAAGAGACCCAGTACTTC
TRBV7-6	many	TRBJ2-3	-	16	CASSLGVPQGTDTQYF	TGTGCCAGCAGCCTAGGAGTGCCCCAGGGCACAGATACGCAGTATTTT
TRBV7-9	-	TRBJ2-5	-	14	CASSLAIGKETQYF	TGTGCCAGCAGCTTAGCTATCGGAAAAGAGACCCAGTACTTC
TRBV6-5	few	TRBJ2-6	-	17	CASSQGQIASGANVLTF	TGTGCCAGCAGTCAAGGACAGATAGCCTCTGGGGCCAACGTCCTGACTTTC
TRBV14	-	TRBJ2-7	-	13	CASSYYLGYGQYF	TGTGCCAGCAGTTACTACCTAGGCTACGGGCAGTACTTC
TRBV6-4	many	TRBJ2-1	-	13	CASRRTGGNEQFF	TGTGCCAGCAGAAGGACGGGCGGGAATGAGCAGTTCTTC
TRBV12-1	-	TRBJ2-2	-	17	CASREGLAGGYTGELFF	TGTGCCAGCAGAGAAGGACTAGCGGGAGGATACACCGGGGAGCTGTTTTTT
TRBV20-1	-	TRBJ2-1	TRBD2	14	CSAQTSGVYNEQFF	TGCAGTGCCCAGACTAGCGGGGTTTACAATGAGCAGTTCTTC
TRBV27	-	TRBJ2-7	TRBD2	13	CASSPSGSSEQYF	TGTGCCAGCAGTCCTAGCGGGAGTAGTGAGCAGTACTTC
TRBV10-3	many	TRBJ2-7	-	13	CAISESGAYEQYF	TGTGCCATCAGTGAGTCGGGAGCTTACGAGCAGTACTTC
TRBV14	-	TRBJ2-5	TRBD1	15	CTSSQDLGQGGTQYF	TGTACCAGCAGCCAAGATCTTGGACAGGGGGGGACCCAGTACTTC
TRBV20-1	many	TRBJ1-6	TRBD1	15	CSARGQTGMNSPLHF	TGCAGTGCTAGGGGACAGACAGGGATGAATTCACCCCTCCACTTT
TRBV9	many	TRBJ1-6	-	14	CASSVDPKDSPLHF	TGTGCCAGCAGCGTAGACCCCAAGGATTCACCCCTCCACTTT
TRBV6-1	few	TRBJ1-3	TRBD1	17	CASSERVTGYAGNTIYF	TGTGCCAGCAGTGAAAGGGTGACAGGGTATGCTGGAAACACCATATATTTT
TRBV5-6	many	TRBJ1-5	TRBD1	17	CASSLGPRGHSNQPQHF	TGTGCCAGCAGCTTAGGCCCGAGGGGGCATAGCAATCAGCCCCAGCATTTT
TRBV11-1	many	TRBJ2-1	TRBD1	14	CASSRTGNYNEQFF	TGTGCCAGCAGTCGGACAGGGAACTACAATGAGCAGTTCTTC
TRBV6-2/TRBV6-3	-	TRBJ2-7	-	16	CASSYGWGRPPYEQYF	TGTGCCAGCAGTTACGGTTGGGGGCGACCCCCCTACGAGCAGTACTTC
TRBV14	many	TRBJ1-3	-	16	CASSSRTVSSGNTIYF	TGTGCCAGCAGCTCCCGGACGGTCAGCTCTGGAAACACCATATATTTT
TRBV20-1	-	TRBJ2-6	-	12	CGASFGANVLTF	TGCGGTGCTAGTTTTGGGGCCAACGTCCTGACTTTC
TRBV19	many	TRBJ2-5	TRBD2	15	CASSTVTSGRGTQYF	TGTGCCAGTAGTACCGTCACTAGCGGGAGAGGGACCCAGTACTTC
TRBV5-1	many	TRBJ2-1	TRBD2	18	CASRPGLAGGSSYNEQFF	TGCGCCAGCAGACCGGGACTAGCGGGAGGGAGCTCCTACAATGAGCAGTTCTTC
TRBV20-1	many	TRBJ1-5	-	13	CSARSSFNQPQHF	TGCAGTGCTAGATCCAGTTTCAATCAGCCCCAGCATTTT
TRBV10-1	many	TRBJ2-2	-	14	CASSDGWRAGELFF	TGCGCCAGCAGTGATGGTTGGAGGGCCGGGGAGCTGTTTTTT
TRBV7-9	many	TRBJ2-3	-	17	CASSLVDAQDGADTQYF	TGTGCCAGCAGCTTAGTGGATGCACAGGACGGGGCAGATACGCAGTATTTT
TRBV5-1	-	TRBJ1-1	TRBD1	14	CASSPLTGDTEAFF	TGCGCCAGCAGCCCCTTGACAGGGGATACTGAAGCTTTCTTT
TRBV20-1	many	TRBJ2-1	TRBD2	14	CSACGRDYCNEQFF	TGCAGTGCTTGCGGGAGAGACTACTGCAATGAGCAGTTCTTC
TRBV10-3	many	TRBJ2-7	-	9	CANAYEQYF	TGTGCCAATGCCTACGAGCAGTACTTC
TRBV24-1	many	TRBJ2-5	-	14	CATSDDRGGETQYF	TGTGCCACCAGTGACGACAGGGGAGGGGAGACCCAGTACTTC
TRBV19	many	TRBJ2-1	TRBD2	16	CASSTLGGSSPNEQFF	TGTGCCAGTAGTACCCTAGGCGGGAGTTCGCCTAATGAGCAGTTCTTC
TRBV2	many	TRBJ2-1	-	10	CATAVNEQFF	TGTGCCACTGCCGTCAATGAGCAGTTCTTC
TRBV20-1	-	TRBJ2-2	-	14	CSASPLADAGELLF	TGCAGTGCTAGTCCCTTAGCGGACGCCGGGGAGCTGCTTTTT
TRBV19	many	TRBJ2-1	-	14	CASSPGQNRGEQFF	TGTGCCAGTAGTCCCGGACAAAATAGGGGTGAGCAGTTCTTC
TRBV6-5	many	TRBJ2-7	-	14	CASSYSRGFGEQYF	TGTGCCAGCAGTTACTCGAGGGGATTTGGAGAGCAGTACTTC
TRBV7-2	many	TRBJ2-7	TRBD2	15	CASSLVGGRDYEQYF	TGTGCCAGCAGCTTAGTCGGCGGGAGGGACTACGAGCAGTACTTC